The 9 T cell receptor beta chains in this list originate from one sample, sequenced in a study of blood T cell repertoires in COVID-19. TCRdb keeps only in-frame clones here, not all; method: immunoSEQ multiplex PCR. The table lists about 70,000 clones, approximately 85% of them singletons. The sequenced material came from peripheral blood. These receptors were taken from a man older than 75 with acute or convalescent COVID-19.

This clone appeared a few times. The chain is built from TRBV10-1 and TRBJ2-7; no clear D. V lost 4 bases and J 4 bases, leaving 5 bases between the germline ends. The CDR3 spans 11 residues. From germline, CDR1 is WNHNN and CDR2 SYGVQD (reference sequence). CDR3 residues: CASSVVYEQYF. In DNA form, the CDR3 reads TGCGCCAGCAGTGTAGTTTACGAGCAGTACTTC.

The CDR3 loop is CASSLVAGGHQPQHF. The CDR3 DNA follows: TGTGCCAGCAGTTTAGTGGCAGGGGGCCATCAGCCCCAGCATTTT. This rearrangement joins TRBV6-6 to TRBJ1-5; TRBD1 matches 8 bases. Trimming removed 4 bases from V and 5 bases from J; junction bases left unmatched: 7. Germline V lookup: CDR1 MNHNY, CDR2 SVGAGI (reference sequence). CDR3 size: 15 residues.

The V gene is TRBV7-2, the J gene TRBJ2-3, with 8 bases that match TRBD1. CDR1 and CDR2 from the germline V gene are SGHTA and FQGNSA. With V trimmed by 4 bases and J by 14 bases, 14 bases remained unmatched. This CDR3 has 14 residues. The CDR3 sequence is CASSSSQGARAPYF. The CDR3 bases are TGTGCCAGCAGCTCATCCCAGGGGGCGAGGGCTCCGTATTTT.

This clone is a singleton in its sample. The genes are TRBV10-3 and TRBJ1-4; tentatively, D is TRBD1 (6 bases). The CDR3 has 13 residues. The V end lost 9 bases, the J end lost 8 bases, and 16 bases lay between the germline ends. Per germline, CDR1 ENHRY and CDR2 SYGVKD. The CDR3 here is CAISPGDGEKLFF. The CDR3 DNA reads as TGTGCCATATCCCCAGGGGATGGCGAAAAACTGTTTTTT.

The V gene is TRBV30, the J gene TRBJ1-2; 7 bases align to TRBD1. This CDR3 spans 14 amino acids. Germline V gene data show CDR1 as GTSNPN and CDR2 as SVGIG (reference sequence). V dropped 5 bases and J dropped 2; count of bases not matched to a gene: 8. The CDR3 bases are TGTGCCTGGTCCCGGACAGGAAGGAACTATGGCTACACCTTC. It specifies CAWSRTGRNYGYTF.

The chain couples TRBV20-1 to TRBJ1-5; 9 nucleotides agree with TRBD1. The length of the CDR3 is 14 residues. Germline CDR1 is DFQATT and CDR2 is SNEGSKA (reference sequence). Trimming removed 5 bases from V and 7 bases from J; junction bases left unmatched: 9. CDR3 DNA sequence: TGCAGTGCTGGTGACAGGGGGTCGGGCCAGCCCCAGCATTTT. Translation gives CSAGDRGSGQPQHF.

The chain couples TRBV5-6 to TRBJ2-3; no reliable D call. The ends were cut back, 4 bases at V and 7 bases at J, with 7 bases in the middle. CDR1 is SGHDT, CDR2 YYEEEE, per germline. This CDR3 spans 11 amino acids. Written as DNA, the CDR3 is TGTGCCAGCAGCGCGCAAAATACGCAGTATTTT. Encoded protein: CASSAQNTQYF.

The gene calls are TRBV15 and TRBJ1-1; tentatively, D is TRBD1 (5 bases). The germline CDR1 and CDR2 sequences are LNHNV and YYDKDF (reference sequence). The length of the CDR3 is 15 residues. V dropped 1 base and J dropped 0 bases, with 9 bases sitting between them. CDR3 sequence reads: CATSRGRGMNTEAFF. The CDR3 nucleotides read TGTGCCACCAGCAGAGGTCGGGGGATGAACACTGAAGCTTTCTTT. The whole variable domain, remainder taken from reference TRBV15 and TRBJ1-1, is DAMVIQNPRYQVTQFGKPVTLSCSQTLNHNVMYWYQQKSSQAPKLLFHYYDKDFNNEADTPDNFQSRRPNTSFCFLDIRSPGLGDTAMYLCATSRGRGMNTEAFFGQGTRLTVV.

As to this clone: The junction shows a germline mismatch at one end, possibly a read error. The chain joins TRBV18 to TRBJ1-5, with D tentatively TRBD1 (6 bases). This CDR3 has 15 amino acids. The V gene's germline CDR1 is KGHSH and CDR2 LQKENI. The CDR3 region has the DNA TGTGCCAGCTCAGCACCTAGGGCAGGGGAACAGCCCCAGCATTTT. Encoded protein: CASSAPRAGEQPQHF. The variable domain in full, completed from reference TRBV18 and TRBJ1-5, reads NAGVMQNPRHLVRRRGQEARLRCSPMKGHSHVYWYRQLPEEGLKFMVYLQKENIIDESGMPKERFSAEFPKEGPSILRIQQVVRGDSAAYFCASSAPRAGEQPQHFGDGTRLSIL.